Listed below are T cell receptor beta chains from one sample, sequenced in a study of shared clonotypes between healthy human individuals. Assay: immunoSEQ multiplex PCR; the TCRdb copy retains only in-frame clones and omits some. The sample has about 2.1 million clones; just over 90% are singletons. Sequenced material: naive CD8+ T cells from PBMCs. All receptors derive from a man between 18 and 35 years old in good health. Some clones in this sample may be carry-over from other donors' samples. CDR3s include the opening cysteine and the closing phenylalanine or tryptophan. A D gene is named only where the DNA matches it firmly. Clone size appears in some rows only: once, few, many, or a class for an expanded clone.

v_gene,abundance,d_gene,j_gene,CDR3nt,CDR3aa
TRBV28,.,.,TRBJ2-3,TGTGCCAGCAGTTATGCCGCTAGCACAGATACGCAGTATTTT,CASSYAASTDTQYF
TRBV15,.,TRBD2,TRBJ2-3,TGTGCCACCAGCAGTTTAGCGGGGTACACAGATACGCAGTATTTT,CATSSLAGYTDTQYF
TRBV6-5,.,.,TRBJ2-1,TGTGCCAGCAGTTACCAACCCGCGGATGAGCAGTTCTTC,CASSYQPADEQFF
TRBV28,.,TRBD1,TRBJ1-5,TGTGCCAGCAGCCCAAGGACAGGGGGAAAACAGCCCCAGCATTTT,CASSPRTGGKQPQHF
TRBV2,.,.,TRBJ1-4,TGTGCCAGCAGTGATCCATTTAGGGCTACTAATGAAAAACTGTTTTTT,CASSDPFRATNEKLFF
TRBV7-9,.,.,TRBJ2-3,TGTGCCAGCAGTGCAGGCAGGGATACGCAGTATTTT,CASSAGRDTQYF
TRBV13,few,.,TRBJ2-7,TGTGCCAGCAGCTTAGGCGGGACGGGCTACGAGCAGTACTTC,CASSLGGTGYEQYF
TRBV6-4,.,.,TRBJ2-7,TGTGCCAGCAGGGAGTGGGAGAGGGCCTACGAGCAGTACTTC,CASREWERAYEQYF
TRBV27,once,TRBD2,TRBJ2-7,TGTGCCAGCAGTTTCGGGGGGAACTACGAGCAGTACTTC,CASSFGGNYEQYF
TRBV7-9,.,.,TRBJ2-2,TGTGCCAGCAGCGCCCACACAGGGATCGAGAACACCGGGGAGCTGTTTTTT,CASSAHTGIENTGELFF
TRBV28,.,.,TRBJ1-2,TGTGCCAGCAGTTTATCACGGCAGGCTATGGACTATGGCTACACCTTC,CASSLSRQAMDYGYTF
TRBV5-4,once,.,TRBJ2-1,TGTGCCAGCAGCTTGGCAGGGAATGAGCAGTTCTTC,CASSLAGNEQFF
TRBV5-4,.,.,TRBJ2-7,TGTGCCAGCAGCTTGGTGGGGAATGAGCAGTACTTC,CASSLVGNEQYF
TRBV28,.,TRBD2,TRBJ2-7,TGTGCCAGCAGTTTAATATTAGCGGGGGATGCTGGTCACTACGAGCAGTACTTC,CASSLILAGDAGHYEQYF
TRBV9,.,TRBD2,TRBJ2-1,TGTGCCAGCAGTAAATCCGGGACTAGCGGGTACAATGAGCAGTTCTTC,CASSKSGTSGYNEQFF
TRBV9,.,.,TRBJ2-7,TGTGCCAGCAGCACTGACAGCAACTCCTACGAGCAGTACTTC,CASSTDSNSYEQYF
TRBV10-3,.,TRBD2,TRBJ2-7,TGTGCCATCATGGGCATTAGCGGGAGTTTCTACGAGCAGTACTTC,CAIMGISGSFYEQYF
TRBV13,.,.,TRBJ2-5,TGTGCCAGCAGCGCAACCAGGGACGGGACCCAGTACTTC,CASSATRDGTQYF
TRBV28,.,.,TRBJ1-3,TGTGCCAGCAGCAAAACTCAGGAGGGAAACACCATATATTTT,CASSKTQEGNTIYF
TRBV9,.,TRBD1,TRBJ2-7,TGTGCCAGCAGCGTAGACGACAGGGCGGGCGAGCAGTACTTC,CASSVDDRAGEQYF
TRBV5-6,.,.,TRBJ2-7,TGTGCCAGCAGCTTAAGATCCGGGGCCTACGAGCAGTACTTC,CASSLRSGAYEQYF
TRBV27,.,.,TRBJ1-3,TGTGCCAGCAGTCCCGTTGGGTCCGGAAACACCATATATTTT,CASSPVGSGNTIYF
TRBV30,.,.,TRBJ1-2,TGTGCCTGGAGTGTAATGACCCTGACTCTTGGCTACACCTTC,CAWSVMTLTLGYTF
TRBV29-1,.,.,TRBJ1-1,TGCAGAGTTTTCAGTTGGGGAGACACTGAAGCTTTCTTT,CRVFSWGDTEAFF
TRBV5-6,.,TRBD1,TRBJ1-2,TGTGCCAGCAGCTTTGACAGGGTTTCTAAGTATGGGGGCTACACCTTC,CASSFDRVSKYGGYTF
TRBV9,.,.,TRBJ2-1,TGTGCCAGCAGCGTATTGAGGTCGGATGAGCAGTTCTTC,CASSVLRSDEQFF
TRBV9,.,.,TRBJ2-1,TGTGCCAGCAGCGTAGCCGGTCGTTCGGCAGGACCCTACAATGAGCAGTTCTTC,CASSVAGRSAGPYNEQFF
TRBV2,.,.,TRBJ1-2,TGTGCCAGCAGTGAAGCGGGGTCTGGGGCGGGCTATGGCTACACCTTC,CASSEAGSGAGYGYTF
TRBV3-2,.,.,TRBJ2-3,TGTGCCAGCAATACGCAGTATTTT,CASNTQYF